The 8 T cell receptor beta chains presented below share a single source sample, sequenced in a study of blood T cell repertoires in COVID-19. The data were produced by immunoSEQ multiplex PCR, yet TCRdb's version contains in-frame clones alone and is incomplete. The table records 80,000 to 100,000 clones, about 80% of them present only once. The material sequenced was peripheral blood. These receptors came from a human donor in a cohort sampled during active COVID-19.

The rearrangement uses TRBV19 and TRBJ1-5; D gene uncertain. The CDR3 loop spans 15 amino acids. CDR1 is LNHDA and CDR2 is SQIVND in the germline V gene (reference sequence). The V gene lost 4 bases and the J gene lost 1 base, with 11 bases spanning the gap. CDR3 amino acids: CASSKGGLSNQPQHF. In DNA, the CDR3 is TGTGCCAGTAGTAAGGGAGGACTAAGCAATCAGCCCCAGCATTTT.

This clone has a handful of counts. V gene TRBV3-1 (or the pseudogene TRBV3-2) combines with J gene TRBJ2-7, with 8 bases fitting TRBD2. The germline gives CDR1 LGHDT, CDR2 YNNKEL (reference sequence). The CDR3 sequence is 16 residues long. Unmatched junction bases numbered 10, after V lost 2 bases and J lost 4 bases. CDR3 loop: CASSQMTGLGLYEQYF. CDR3 nucleotides: TGTGCCAGCAGCCAAATGACGGGACTAGGGCTTTACGAGCAGTACTTC.

The chain carries TRBV7-2 and TRBJ1-1; D call uncertain. Trimming removed 1 base from V and 6 bases from J, with 9 bases in between. Germline V gene data show CDR1 as SGHTA and CDR2 as FQGNSA. This CDR3 region has 13 residues. The CDR3 sequence is CASSLGGRSEAFF. CDR3 bases: TGTGCCAGCAGCTTAGGCGGGCGATCTGAAGCTTTCTTT.

The chain has TRBV5-1 and TRBJ2-7; D possibly corresponds to TRBD2 (6 bases). Trimming took off 3 bases at V and 2 bases at J, with 15 bases between the two ends. CDR1 is SGHRS and CDR2 is YFSETQ in the germline V gene. The CDR3 runs 15 residues. As DNA, the CDR3 is TGCGCCAGCAGCTGGTCGGCGGGGAGTGCCTACGAGCAGTACTTC. Translated: CASSWSAGSAYEQYF. Supplemented by reference TRBV5-1 and TRBJ2-7, the full variable domain reads KAGVTQTPRYLIKTRGQQVTLSCSPISGHRSVSWYQQTPGQGLQFLFEYFSETQRNKGNFPGRFSGRQFSNSRSEMNVSTLELGDSALYLCASSWSAGSAYEQYFGPGTRLTVT.

The chain has TRBV4-2 and TRBJ2-1; TRBD2 agrees at 11 bases. The V gene end was trimmed by 4 bases and the J gene end by 9 bases; junction bases not matched to a gene: 11. The CDR3 runs to 16 residues. CDR1 is LGHNA and CDR2 is YNFKEQ in the germline V gene. This CDR3 reads CASSRTTSGRGGEQFF. The DNA of the CDR3 is TGTGCCAGCAGCCGGACCACTAGCGGGAGAGGGGGTGAGCAGTTCTTC.

The chain combines TRBV30 with TRBJ2-7, with TRBD1 matching over 11 bases. Germline V lookup: CDR1 GTSNPN, CDR2 SVGIG (reference sequence). The CDR3 consists of 16 residues. J gave up 6 bases and V 2 bases, and 12 bases lay outside the gene matches. CDR3: CAWSRSGTGGDSEQYF. In nucleotides, the CDR3 is TGTGCCTGGAGTAGATCCGGGACAGGGGGGGACTCCGAGCAGTACTTC. Complete variable domain (other parts from reference TRBV30 and TRBJ2-7): SQTIHQWPATLVQPVGSPLSLECTVEGTSNPNLYWYRQAAGRGLQLLFYSVGIGQISSEVPQNLSASRPQDRQFILSSKKLLLSDSGFYLCAWSRSGTGGDSEQYFGPGTRLTVT.

The chain uses TRBV10-2 and TRBJ2-7; TRBD2 matches 13 bases. This CDR3 spans 16 amino acids. Germline assignment: CDR1 WSHSY and CDR2 SAAADI. The trim removed 6 bases at V and 6 bases at J, leaving 11 bases unmatched. CDR3 protein: CASRDNIWTSGSEQYF. The CDR3 nucleotides are TGCGCCAGCAGGGACAATATATGGACTAGCGGGAGCGAGCAGTACTTC.

This chain uses TRBV18 with TRBJ1-2; TRBD1 agrees at 10 bases. V trimming: 6 bases; J trimming: 5 bases; junction bases outside the gene matches: 6. The CDR3 runs to 14 residues. Germline V gene sequence: CDR1 KGHSH, CDR2 LQKENI. CDR3 protein: CASSPGTGVYGYTF. DNA for the CDR3: TGTGCCAGCTCCCCCGGGACAGGGGTTTATGGCTACACCTTC.